The rows below give T cell receptor beta chains drawn from one sample of a study of identical twins. TCRdb itself ran the 5' RACE reads through MiXCR, one entry per CDR3 protein. The table lists a few hundred thousand distinct CDR3 sequences, roughly 9% of them singletons. The sequencing input was naive T cells sorted from blood. The source is a woman aged 45-65 years in good health. Both conserved end residues are part of each CDR3. D genes are given only for firm matches. Not all rows give a size; the values are once, few, many and, for expanded clones, a class.

D gene | J gene | clone size | V gene | CDR3 protein | CDR3 DNA
NA | TRBJ1-2 | NA | TRBV12-3/TRBV12-4 | CASAGRSYGYTF | TGTGCCAGCGCGGGGCGGTCCTATGGCTACACCTTC
TRBD2 | TRBJ2-5 | NA | TRBV5-1 | CASSTRVLAGEYPNQETQYF | TGCGCCAGCAGTACCAGGGTACTAGCGGGAGAATACCCAAACCAAGAGACCCAGTACTTC
TRBD2 | TRBJ2-1 | NA | TRBV11-2 | CASSLWGSASGSGYNEQFF | TGTGCCAGCAGCTTATGGGGTTCGGCTAGCGGGAGTGGCTACAATGAGCAGTTCTTC
TRBD2 | TRBJ2-7 | few | TRBV12-3/TRBV12-4 | CASSTGTSDSYEQYF | TGTGCCAGCAGTACTGGGACTAGCGACTCCTACGAGCAGTACTTC
NA | TRBJ1-1 | few | TRBV5-5 | CASSLLAVDWGDLNTEAFF | TGTGCCAGCAGCTTGCTCGCGGTTGATTGGGGGGATCTGAACACTGAAGCTTTCTTT
NA | TRBJ2-4 | many | TRBV15 | CATSRALAKNIQYF | TGTGCCACCAGCAGAGCACTAGCCAAAAACATTCAGTACTTC
NA | TRBJ1-5 | few | TRBV7-8 | CASSLESLSEFVFGHSNQPQHF | TGTGCCAGCAGCTTAGAGTCTTTGTCAGAATTCGTATTCGGTCATAGCAATCAGCCCCAGCATTTT
NA | TRBJ2-1 | NA | TRBV28 | CASSSGGRSYNEQFF | TGTGCCAGCAGCTCCGGGGGTAGGTCCTACAATGAGCAGTTCTTC
NA | TRBJ1-5 | few | TRBV3-1 | CASSQGPRLAQHF | TGTGCCAGCAGCCAAGGTCCTAGGTTGGCCCAGCATTTT
NA | TRBJ1-2 | many | TRBV6-1 | CASSPGPGNYGYTF | TGTGCCAGCAGTCCAGGTCCGGGTAACTATGGCTACACCTTC
NA | TRBJ2-5 | many | TRBV4-1 | CASSESTETQYF | TGCGCCAGCAGCGAGAGTACGGAGACCCAGTACTTC
TRBD1 | TRBJ1-5 | NA | TRBV6-1 | CASSEIEGARQPQHF | TGTGCCAGCAGTGAAATAGAGGGGGCGCGACAGCCCCAGCATTTT
NA | TRBJ2-3 | many | TRBV20-1 | CSAREARTDTQYF | TGCAGTGCTAGGGAAGCCCGCACAGATACGCAGTATTTT
TRBD1 | TRBJ1-3 | NA | TRBV29-1 | CSVGGQGAGNTIYF | TGCAGCGTTGGGGGACAGGGGGCAGGAAACACCATATATTTT